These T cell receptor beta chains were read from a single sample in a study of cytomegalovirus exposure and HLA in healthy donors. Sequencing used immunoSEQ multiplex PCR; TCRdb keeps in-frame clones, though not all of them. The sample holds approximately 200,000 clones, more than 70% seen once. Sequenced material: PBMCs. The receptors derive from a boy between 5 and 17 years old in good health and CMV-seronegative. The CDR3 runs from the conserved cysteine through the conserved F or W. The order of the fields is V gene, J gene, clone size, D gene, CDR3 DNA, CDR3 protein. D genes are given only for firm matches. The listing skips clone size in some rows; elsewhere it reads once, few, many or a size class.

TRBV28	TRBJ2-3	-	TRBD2	TGTGCCAGCAGTCCCCAGACTAGCGGGAACACAGATACGCAGTATTTT	CASSPQTSGNTDTQYF
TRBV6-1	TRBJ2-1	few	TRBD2	TGTGCCAGCAGTGAGGAACTAGCGGGAGCCTACAATGAGCAGTTCTTC	CASSEELAGAYNEQFF
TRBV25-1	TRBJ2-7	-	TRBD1	TGTGCCAGCAGTTTCCCCGGGACAGGGGGAAGGTACGAGCAGTACTTC	CASSFPGTGGRYEQYF
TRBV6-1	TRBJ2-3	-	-	TGTGCCAGCAGTGAAAGTCGGGGGTTGTCAGATACGCAGTATTTT	CASSESRGLSDTQYF
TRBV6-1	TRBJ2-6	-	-	TGTGCCAGCAGTGAGGGCGCTGGGGCCAACGTCCTGACTTTC	CASSEGAGANVLTF
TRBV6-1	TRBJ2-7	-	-	TGTGCCAGCAAAAAATTGGGAGACACCTACGAGCAGTACTTC	CASKKLGDTYEQYF
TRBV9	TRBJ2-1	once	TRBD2	TGTGCCAGCAGCGTAGTCGGGACTAGCGGGAGGTCTGAGCAGTTCTTC	CASSVVGTSGRSEQFF
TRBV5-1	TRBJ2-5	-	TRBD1	TGCGCCAGCAGCCGAATACCTGGGACAGAGACCCAAGAGACCCAGTACTTC	CASSRIPGTETQETQYF
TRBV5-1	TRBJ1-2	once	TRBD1	TGCGCCAGCAGCTCAGGACAGGGGGCGAACGGTTATGGCTACACCTTC	CASSSGQGANGYGYTF
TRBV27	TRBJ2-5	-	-	TGTGCCAGCCACTCTGGTATTCTCAGCAGGGTGGAGACCCAGTACTTC	CASHSGILSRVETQYF
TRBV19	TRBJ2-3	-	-	TGTGCCAGTAGTATAGGCGGAGTCCTGAGAACAGATACGCAGTATTTT	CASSIGGVLRTDTQYF
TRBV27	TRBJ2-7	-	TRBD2	TGTGCCAGCAGTTTACTAGGACTAGCGGGCGAGCAGTACTTC	CASSLLGLAGEQYF
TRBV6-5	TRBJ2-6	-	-	TGTGCCAGCGGGCTCGTCTCTGGGGCCAACGTCCTGACTTTC	CASGLVSGANVLTF
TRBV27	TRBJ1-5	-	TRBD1	TGTGCCAGCAGTATGGACAGGGCTGGCAATCAGCCCCAGCATTTT	CASSMDRAGNQPQHF
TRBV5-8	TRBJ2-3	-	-	TGTGCCAGCAGCTTGGAGTTCTCGGGAGTCGGAGATACGCAGTATTTT	CASSLEFSGVGDTQYF
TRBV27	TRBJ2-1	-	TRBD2	TGTGCCAGCAGTTCCGCCGGGGGGAGACCCTACAATGAGCAGTTCTTC	CASSSAGGRPYNEQFF
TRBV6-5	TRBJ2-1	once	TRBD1	TGTGCCAGCAACGCCGTGGGGACAGGGGTCAATGAGCAGTTCTTC	CASNAVGTGVNEQFF
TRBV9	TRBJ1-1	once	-	TGTGCCAGCAGCGTTCAGGAAGTCTATAATGAAGCTTTCTTT	CASSVQEVYNEAFF
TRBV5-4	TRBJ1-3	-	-	TGTGCCAGCAGCTTGGAGGGGGGGGCCCCGGGAGACACCATATATTTT	CASSLEGGAPGDTIYF
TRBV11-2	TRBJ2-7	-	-	TGTGCCAGCAGCCTCACAGTTACCTACGAGCAGTACTTC	CASSLTVTYEQYF
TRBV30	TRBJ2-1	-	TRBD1	TGTGCCTGGAAGGCAGGGGGCGCCTACAATGGGCAGTTCTTC	CAWKAGGAYNGQFF
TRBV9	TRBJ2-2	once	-	TGTGCCAGCAGCCCCCGTTACGGAGACACCGGGGAGCTGTTTTTT	CASSPRYGDTGELFF
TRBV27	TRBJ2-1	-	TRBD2	TGTGCCAGCAGGGAAGCGGGATCCTACAATGAGCAGTTCTTC	CASREAGSYNEQFF
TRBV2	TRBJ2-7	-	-	TGTGCCAGCAGTGATACTAGCCCTAACTACTACGAGCAGTACTTC	CASSDTSPNYYEQYF
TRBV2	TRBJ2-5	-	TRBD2	TGTGCCAGCAGTGAAGGGCTAGCGGGACGAGAGACCCAGTACTTC	CASSEGLAGRETQYF
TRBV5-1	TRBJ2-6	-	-	TGCGCCAGCAGCTTGAGAGATGGGGCCAACGTCCTGACTTTC	CASSLRDGANVLTF
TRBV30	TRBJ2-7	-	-	TGTGCCTGGAGTGCTTGGGAGCGTAGCGAGCAGTACTTC	CAWSAWERSEQYF
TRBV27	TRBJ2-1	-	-	TGTGCCAGCAGGTACAGGGTTGTGACGGACAATGAGCAGTTCTTC	CASRYRVVTDNEQFF
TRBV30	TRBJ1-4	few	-	TGTGCCTGGAGCGCGGCCGCAGGGGCTGAAAAACTGTTTTTT	CAWSAAAGAEKLFF
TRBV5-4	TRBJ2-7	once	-	TGTGCCAGCAGCTTGAATACGGTGTACGAGCAGTACTTC	CASSLNTVYEQYF
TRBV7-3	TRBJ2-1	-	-	TGTGCCAGCAGCTTAGAGGAGGGGGCCAGGGAGCAGTTCTTC	CASSLEEGAREQFF